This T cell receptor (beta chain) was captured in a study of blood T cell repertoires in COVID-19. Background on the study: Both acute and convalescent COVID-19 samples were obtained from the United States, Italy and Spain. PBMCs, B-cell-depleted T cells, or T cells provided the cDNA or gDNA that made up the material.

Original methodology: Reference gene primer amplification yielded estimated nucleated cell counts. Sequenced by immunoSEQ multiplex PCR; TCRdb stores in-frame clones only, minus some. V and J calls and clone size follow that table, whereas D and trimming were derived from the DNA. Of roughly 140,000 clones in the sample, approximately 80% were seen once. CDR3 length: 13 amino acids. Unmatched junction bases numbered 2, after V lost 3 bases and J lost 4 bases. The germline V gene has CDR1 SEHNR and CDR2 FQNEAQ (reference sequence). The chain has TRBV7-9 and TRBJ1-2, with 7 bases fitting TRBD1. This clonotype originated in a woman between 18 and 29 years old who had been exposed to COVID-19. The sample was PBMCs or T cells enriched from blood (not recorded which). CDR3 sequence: CASSFGQVYGYTF. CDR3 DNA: TGTGCCAGCAGCTTTGGACAGGTCTATGGCTACACCTTC.